This T cell receptor beta chain was identified in a study of shared clonotypes between healthy human individuals. This clone was recorded only once. From germline, CDR1 is ENHRY and CDR2 SYGVKD. V was shortened by 9 bases and J by 4 bases, with 12 bases between the two germline ends. This CDR3 comprises 12 residues. Profiled with immunoSEQ multiplex PCR; TCRdb holds only in-frame clones, not every one. The sample lists some 2 million clones, roughly 96% occurring once. Sequences were obtained from naive CD4+ T cells sorted from blood. As for subset: CD45RA+ positively selected. The TCR comes from a man in his late teens or twenties in good health. The genes are TRBV10-3 and TRBJ1-2; D possibly corresponds to TRBD1 (6 bases). The CDR3 spells CAIPTGSYGYTF. The CDR3 region has the DNA TGTGCCATACCTACAGGGAGCTATGGCTACACCTTC.